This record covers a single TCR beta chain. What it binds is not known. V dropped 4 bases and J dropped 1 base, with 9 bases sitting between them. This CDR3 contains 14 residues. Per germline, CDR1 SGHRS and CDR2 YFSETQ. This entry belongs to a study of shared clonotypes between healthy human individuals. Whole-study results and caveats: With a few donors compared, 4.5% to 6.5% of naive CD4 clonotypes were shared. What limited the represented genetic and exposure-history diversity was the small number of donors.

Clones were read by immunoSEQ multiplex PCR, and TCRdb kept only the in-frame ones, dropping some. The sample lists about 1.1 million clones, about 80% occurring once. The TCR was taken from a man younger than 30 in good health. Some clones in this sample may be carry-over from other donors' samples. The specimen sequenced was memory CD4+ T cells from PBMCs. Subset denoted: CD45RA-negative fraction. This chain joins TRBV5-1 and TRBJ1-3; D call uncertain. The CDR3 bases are TGCGCCAGCAGCCCTGGGCGGTCTGGAAACACCATATATTTT. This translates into CASSPGRSGNTIYF.